This T cell receptor beta chain was identified during a study of OX40 agonist ivuxolimab in advanced cancers. Background on the study: Every 2 weeks, patients got intravenous ivuxolimab at one of six dose levels (0.01-10 mg/kg).

TCRdb's table, derived via immunoSEQ multiplex PCR, lists solely in-frame clones and lacks some. The sample holds 75,000 to 80,000 clones, roughly 80% seen once. The CDR3 sequence is 13 residues long. Germline loops: CDR1 SGHKS, CDR2 YYEKEE (reference sequence). The V segment lost 3 bases and the J segment 11 bases; nucleotides outside the gene matches: 10. This sequence joins TRBV5-5 and TRBJ1-1; 7 bases fit TRBD1. The TCR sequence derives from an adult with an advanced solid tumor such as melanoma, head and neck, liver or kidney cancer. The sequenced sample was CD4+ or CD8+ T cells sorted from blood, obtained in a trial of the OX40 agonist ivuxolimab. CDR3 protein: CASSSPGGLYAFF. The CDR3 DNA reads as TGTGCCAGCAGCTCCCCAGGGGGGCTATATGCTTTCTTT. Supplemented by reference TRBV5-5 and TRBJ1-1, the full variable domain reads DAGVTQSPTHLIKTRGQQVTLRCSPISGHKSVSWYQQVLGQGPQFIFQYYEKEERGRGNFPDRFSARQFPNYSSELNVNALLLGDSALYLCASSSPGGLYAFFGQGTRLTVV.